The clone carrying this T cell receptor beta chain was detected a few times. Its antigen is unidentified. The data were obtained in a study of beta chain features in type 1 diabetes. General study findings and limits: All four CD4+ subsets of Type 1 diabetes patients contained TCRB CDR3s that were moderately but significantly shorter.

The entirety of the isolated RNA underwent reverse transcription, so expressed TCRB transcripts were sequenced. Generated by immunoSEQ multiplex PCR, the TCRdb table keeps only in-frame clones and is missing some. Found here are fewer than 900,000 clones, 15% to 20% of them singletons; the top ten hold 0.02% to 0.03%. The germline CDR1 and CDR2 sequences are ENHRY and SYGVKD. V shed 2 bases, J shed 6 bases, and the junction held 6 bases outside the gene matches. This CDR3 is 15 amino acids long. What was sequenced was naive CD4+ T cells from blood. The sequence was obtained from a woman between 18 and 29 years old in good health. The chain employs TRBV10-3 and TRBJ1-5; 8 bases match TRBD1. CDR3 protein: CAISETRGRSQPQHF. CDR3 nucleotide sequence: TGTGCCATCAGTGAGACCAGGGGGCGCAGTCAGCCCCAGCATTTT.